The source of this T cell receptor beta chain is a study of cytomegalovirus exposure and HLA in healthy donors. The length of the CDR3 is 12 residues. V dropped 7 bases and J dropped 8 bases, with 14 bases sitting between them. Per the germline V gene, CDR1 is MDHEN and CDR2 is SYDVKM. PCR used 60 Vbeta primers and 13 Jbeta primers. Sequencing was performed with immunoSEQ multiplex PCR; in TCRdb, only in-frame clones are kept and a portion is missing. The sample contains 130,000 or so clones, 78% of which appear only once. Sequencing was carried out using PBMCs. The source is a woman aged 40 to 49 in good health and CMV-seronegative. The chain carries TRBV28 and TRBJ1-2, with D maybe TRBD1 (5 bases). This CDR3 is CASNDGGLGYTF. CDR3 in DNA: TGTGCCAGCAATGACGGGGGTTTGGGCTACACCTTC.